Presented here are 18 T cell receptor beta chains from one specimen sequenced in a study of blood T cells in healthy people across ages. Primed by a sample-barcoded 5' primer and a J-beta primer mix, a second PCR proceeded for about 7 to 11 cycles. MiXCR, applied by TCRdb to the 5' RACE reads, yields one record per CDR3 protein. The repertoire holds roughly 700,000 distinct CDR3 sequences, with roughly 32% as singletons. The sample taken for sequencing was blood. The source is a woman aged 80 or over in good health.

This clonotype was detected only a few times. The chain couples TRBV7-2 to TRBJ2-2; weak D call: TRBD2 (7 bases). The V gene lost 2 bases and the J gene lost 1 base, with 14 bases spanning the gap. Germline CDR1 SGHTA, CDR2 FQGNSA. The CDR3 is 17 amino acids. The CDR3 loop reads CASSLFGGGLNTGELFF. The CDR3 DNA is TGTGCCAGCAGCTTATTTGGGGGGGGCCTGAACACCGGGGAGCTGTTTTTT.

This rearrangement joins TRBV7-2 to TRBJ2-7; 7 bases match TRBD2. The length of the CDR3 is 13 residues. From germline, CDR1 is SGHTA and CDR2 FQGNSA. V trimming: 6 bases; J trimming: 3 bases; junction bases outside the gene matches: 5. The CDR3 bases are TGTGCCAGCAGGTTCAGCGGGGTCTACGAGCAGTACTTC. Encoded protein: CASRFSGVYEQYF.

The chain is built from TRBV9 and TRBJ2-7; D gene ambiguous. V was trimmed by 0 bases and J by 2 bases, leaving 12 bases between them. Per the germline V gene, CDR1 is SGDLS and CDR2 is YYNGEE. The CDR3 has 15 residues. CDR3 nucleotide sequence: TGTGCCAGCAGCGTAGGAACACCTCCAGCCTACGAGCAGTACTTC. It encodes CASSVGTPPAYEQYF. The whole variable domain, remainder taken from reference TRBV9 and TRBJ2-7, is DSGVTQTPKHLITATGQRVTLRCSPRSGDLSVYWYQQSLDQGLQFLIQYYNGEERAKGNILERFSAQQFPDLHSELNLSSLELGDSALYFCASSVGTPPAYEQYFGPGTRLTVT.

This clonotype has at least ten counts. The chain uses TRBV12-3 or TRBV12-4 and TRBJ2-1; D might be TRBD2 (5 bases). Trimming removed 5 bases at V and 9 bases at J, with 17 bases between. The CDR3 is 14 residues long. CDR3 bases: TGTGCCAGCAGTCTCCTGGGGAGTCAGGCTGAGCAGTTCTTC. Translation gives CASSLLGSQAEQFF.

As for this clonotype: This sequence may be a read error, since a much larger clone differs from it by one base. The V and J genes are TRBV20-1 and TRBJ2-3; 8 bases agree with TRBD1. CDR1 is DFQATT and CDR2 is SNEGSKA in the germline V gene (reference sequence). Germline trimming cut 5 bases from V and 10 bases from J; bases unmatched to any gene: 14. The CDR3 has 14 amino acids. CDR3 protein: CSAPSGQGRVAQYF. CDR3 DNA sequence: TGCAGTGCTCCATCTGGACAGGGAAGGGTCGCGCAGTATTTT.

With regard to this clonotype: This sequence may be a read error, since a much larger clone differs from it by one base. The V and J genes are TRBV7-9 and TRBJ2-7; D call uncertain. Gene TRBJ2-5 matches the end of the DNA better, so the J call may be wrong. This CDR3 spans 13 amino acids. In germline, CDR1 is SEHNR, CDR2 FQNEAQ (reference sequence). CDR3 loop: CASSLRSGETQYF. DNA for the CDR3: TGTGCCAGCAGCTTGAGGTCGGGAGAGACCCAGTACTTC.

This chain links TRBV2 with TRBJ2-2; TRBD1 agrees at 8 bases. This CDR3 has 13 amino acids. V lost 2 bases to trimming and J lost 9 bases; unmatched junction nucleotides: 2. The germline V gene has CDR1 SNHLY and CDR2 FYNNEI. The CDR3: CASSEQGAWELFF. CDR3 nucleotide sequence: TGTGCCAGCAGTGAACAGGGGGCCTGGGAGCTGTTTTTT.

As regards this clonotype: Since a much larger clone is just one base distant, this may be a read error. The chain combines TRBV7-8 with TRBJ2-5, with TRBD2 matching 9 bases. Germline CDR1 reads SGHVS; CDR2 reads FQNEAQ. V was clipped by 4 bases and J by 5 bases; unmatched bases: 5. The CDR3 totals 14 residues. The CDR3 region has the DNA TGTGCCAGCAGCTGCGGGGGGGAGGAGGAGACCCAGTACTTC. It codes for CASSCGGEEETQYF.

This clonotype was seen at least ten times. CDR3 sequence (DNA): TGTGCCAGCAGGCGACAGGGAATACCTAACTATGGCTACACCTTC. Its translation is CASRRQGIPNYGYTF. This chain links TRBV27 with TRBJ1-2, with 7 bases matching TRBD1. This CDR3 contains 15 residues. Looked up from germline, CDR1 is MNHEY and CDR2 is SMNVEV (reference sequence). The ends lost 6 bases at V and 0 bases at J; junction bases unmatched: 7.

This clonotype was counted ten times or more. The V gene is TRBV6-5, the J gene TRBJ1-6; no firm D call. Germline CDR1 is MNHEY and CDR2 is SVGAGI. Trimming left V 4 bases short and J 9 bases short, with 13 bases between. This CDR3 contains 14 residues. The CDR3 protein is CASSSMRVVSPLHF. In nucleotides, the CDR3 is TGTGCCAGCAGTTCGATGCGAGTGGTTTCACCCCTCCACTTT.

This clonotype was picked up many times. The chain has TRBV7-2 and TRBJ2-7, with a weak D call TRBD1 (6 bases). The V end was cut by 4 bases, the J end by 9 bases, with 16 bases between. Germline assignment: CDR1 SGHTA and CDR2 FQGNSA. The CDR3 length is 13 residues. The CDR3 protein is CASSSEWQGSQYF. The CDR3 DNA is TGTGCCAGCAGCTCAGAATGGCAGGGGTCGCAGTACTTC.

The chain couples TRBV12-5 to TRBJ1-1; D ambiguous. The CDR3 extends over 14 amino acids. Looked up from germline, CDR1 is LGHNT and CDR2 is FRNRAP. The ends were cut back, 4 bases at V and 1 base at J, with 10 bases in the middle. The CDR3 bases are TGTGCTAGTGGTTCCCTCGATTCGAACACTGAAGCTTTCTTT. This codes for CASGSLDSNTEAFF.

The chain has TRBV4-3 and TRBJ2-5, with D uncertain. CDR1 and CDR2 (germline): LGHNA, YSLEER. The CDR3 is 16 amino acids. The V end lost 0 bases, the J end lost 11 bases, and 22 bases lay between the germline ends. CDR3 sequence: CASSQDVRWAYNEQYF. The DNA of the CDR3 is TGCGCCAGCAGCCAAGATGTTAGGTGGGCCTACAATGAGCAGTACTTC.

This CDR3 reads CSASGGPNNEQFF. CDR3 DNA sequence: TGCAGTGCTAGCGGGGGGCCTAACAATGAGCAGTTCTTC. The V call is TRBV20-1, the J call TRBJ2-1; D may be TRBD2 (7 bases). Germline loops: CDR1 DFQATT, CDR2 SNEGSKA (reference sequence). Deletions cut 3 bases from V and 5 bases from J, with 11 bases between. CDR3 length: 13 residues.

This clonotype was recorded once. The chain couples TRBV7-2 to TRBJ1-5; a possible D gene is TRBD1 (6 bases). The CDR3 is made up of 16 amino acids. Germline V gene lookup returns CDR1 SGHTA and CDR2 FQGNSA. V lost 1 base and J 4 bases, leaving 14 bases between the germline ends. The CDR3 nucleotides read TGTGCCAGCAGCTTAGGCGGCGGGACAAGTAATCAGCCCCAGCATTTT. It codes for CASSLGGGTSNQPQHF.

The chain combines TRBV7-3 with TRBJ2-3; TRBD1 agrees at 8 bases. Per the germline V gene, CDR1 is SGHTA and CDR2 is FQGTGA. This CDR3 region has 17 residues. Trimming removed 5 bases from V and 6 bases from J; junction bases left unmatched: 16. The CDR3 protein is CASSPQPDRVVSDTQYF. DNA for the CDR3: TGTGCCAGCAGCCCACAACCGGACAGGGTAGTGTCTGATACGCAGTATTTT.

The chain couples TRBV5-1 to TRBJ1-1, with D perhaps TRBD1 (6 bases). This CDR3 spans 15 amino acids. Trimming pared 4 bases from V and 5 bases from J, leaving 18 bases between. Germline V gene lookup returns CDR1 SGHRS and CDR2 YFSETQ. The CDR3 DNA sequence: TGCGCCAGCAGCCCTGTTGTGGGGGCGGGAACTGAAGCTTTCTTT. Its translation: CASSPVVGAGTEAFF.

This clonotype showed up just a few times. This may arise from a read error, as a much more abundant clone is one base away. The V call is TRBV6-1, the J call TRBJ2-5; no definite D call. With the DNA end fitting TRBJ2-7 better, the J assignment may be wrong. Germline CDR1 reads MNHNS; CDR2 reads SASEGT. The CDR3 sequence is 12 residues long. The CDR3 DNA sequence: TGTGCCAGCAGTGAACGGGTCTACGAGCAGTACTTC. This encodes CASSERVYEQYF.